The sequence of this T cell receptor beta chain was determined in a study of blood T cells in healthy people across ages. Primed by a sample-barcoded 5' primer and a J-beta primer mix, a second PCR proceeded for roughly 7 to 12 cycles. A template-switch adaptor containing 12 random nucleotides labeled each cDNA molecule. TCRdb redid the calling of the 5' RACE reads with MiXCR, one entry per CDR3 protein. Found here are about 1.4 million distinct CDR3 sequences, almost 60% of them singletons; the top ten hold over 5%. The CDR3 runs 12 residues. Germline V gives CDR1 SGHRS, CDR2 YFSETQ. Trimming shortened V by 2 bases and J by 3 bases, and 6 bases separated the two germline ends. The sample, around 10 milliliters of peripheral blood, was drawn from each donor. Samples each had at least 6 micrograms of total RNA extracted.

This chain links TRBV5-1 with TRBJ2-7; D unclear. Input material: blood. This TCR was recovered from a man younger than 35 in good health. CDR3: CASSFSNYEQYF. CDR3 nucleotides: TGCGCCAGCAGCTTTTCCAACTACGAGCAGTACTTC.